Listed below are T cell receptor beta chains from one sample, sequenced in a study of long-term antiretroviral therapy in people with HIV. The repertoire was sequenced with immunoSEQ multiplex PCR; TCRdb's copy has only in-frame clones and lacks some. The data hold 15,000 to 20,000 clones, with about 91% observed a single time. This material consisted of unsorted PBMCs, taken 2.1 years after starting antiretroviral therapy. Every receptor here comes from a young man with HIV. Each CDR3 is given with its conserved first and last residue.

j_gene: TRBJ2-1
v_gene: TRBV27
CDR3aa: CASSPLGAYNEQFF

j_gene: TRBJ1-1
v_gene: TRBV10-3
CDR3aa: CATGQGNTEAFF

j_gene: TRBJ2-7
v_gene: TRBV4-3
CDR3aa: CASSQFTTGQGTYEQYF

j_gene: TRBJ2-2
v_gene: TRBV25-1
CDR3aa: CASRITGELFF

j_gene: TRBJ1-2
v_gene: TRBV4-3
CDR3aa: CASSQDGEGYTF

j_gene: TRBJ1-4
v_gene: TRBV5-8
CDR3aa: CASSPGQASVEKLFF

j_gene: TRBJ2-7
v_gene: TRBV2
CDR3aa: CASSELGTGLYEQYF

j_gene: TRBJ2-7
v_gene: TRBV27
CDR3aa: CASSGTVGEQYF

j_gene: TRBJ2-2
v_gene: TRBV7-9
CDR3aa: CASSLRLEKDGELFF

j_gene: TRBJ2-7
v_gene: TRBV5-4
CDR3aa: CASSPGERFYEQYF

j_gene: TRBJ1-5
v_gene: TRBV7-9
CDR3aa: CASSSTGTPVQPQHF

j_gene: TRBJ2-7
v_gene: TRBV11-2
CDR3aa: CASSLNHDEQYF

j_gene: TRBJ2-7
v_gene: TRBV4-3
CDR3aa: CASSADRDYEQYF

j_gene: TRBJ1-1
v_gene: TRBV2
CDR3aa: CASSVSGTGARAEAFF

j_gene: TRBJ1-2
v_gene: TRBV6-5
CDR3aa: CASALKPGHGYTF

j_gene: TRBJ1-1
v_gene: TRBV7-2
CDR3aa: CASSSAPGTGTEAFF

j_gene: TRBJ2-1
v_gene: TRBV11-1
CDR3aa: CASSKGLNYNEQFF

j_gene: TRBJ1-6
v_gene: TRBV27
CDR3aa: CASTDYFHNSPLHF

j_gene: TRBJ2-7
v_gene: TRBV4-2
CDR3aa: CASSQEVDSGRNEQYF

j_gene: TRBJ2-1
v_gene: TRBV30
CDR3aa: CAWELPGLNEQFF

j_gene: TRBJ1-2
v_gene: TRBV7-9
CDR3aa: CASSFAVQVYGYTF

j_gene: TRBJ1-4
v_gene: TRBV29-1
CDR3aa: CSARAPVQHEKLFF

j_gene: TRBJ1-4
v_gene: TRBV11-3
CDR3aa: CASSSTGQASEKLFF

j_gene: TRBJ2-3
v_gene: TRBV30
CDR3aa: CAWSRPPDTQYF

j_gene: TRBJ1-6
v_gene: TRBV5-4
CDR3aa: CASRQDNSPLHF

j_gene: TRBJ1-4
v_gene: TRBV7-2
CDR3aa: CASSTGLGLNEKLFF

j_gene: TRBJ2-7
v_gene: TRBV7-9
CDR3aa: CASSLGRGQAIYEQYF

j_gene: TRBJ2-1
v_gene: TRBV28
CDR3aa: CASSPTWDEQFF

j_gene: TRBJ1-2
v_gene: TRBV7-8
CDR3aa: CASSYRQDYGYTF

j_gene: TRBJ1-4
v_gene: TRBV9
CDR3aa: CASSPGTNEKLFF

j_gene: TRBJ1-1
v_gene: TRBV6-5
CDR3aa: CASSYAFMNTEAFF

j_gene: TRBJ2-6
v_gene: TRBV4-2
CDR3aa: CASSPGSSGANVLTF

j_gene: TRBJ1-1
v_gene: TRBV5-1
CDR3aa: CASSLDQGRNTEAFF

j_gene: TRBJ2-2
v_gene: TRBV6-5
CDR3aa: CATRNRDLVTGELFF

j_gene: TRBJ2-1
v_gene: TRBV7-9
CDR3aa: CASSMDDNEQFF

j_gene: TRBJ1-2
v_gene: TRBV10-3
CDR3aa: CAISEPSGGARDYGYTF

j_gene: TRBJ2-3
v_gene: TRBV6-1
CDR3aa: CASTTGTDTQYF

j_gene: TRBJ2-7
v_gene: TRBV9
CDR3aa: CASSVGGLPSYEQYF

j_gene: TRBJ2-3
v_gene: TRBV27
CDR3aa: CASSLFYRGPLTSSTDTQYF

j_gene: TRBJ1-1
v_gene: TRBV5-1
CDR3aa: CASSGGMAEAFF

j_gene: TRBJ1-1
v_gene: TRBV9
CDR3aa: CASSAPGTNAEAFF

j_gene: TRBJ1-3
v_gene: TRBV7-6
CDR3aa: CASSPGQISGNTIYF

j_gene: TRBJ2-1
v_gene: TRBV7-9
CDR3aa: CASRGQGVGEQFF

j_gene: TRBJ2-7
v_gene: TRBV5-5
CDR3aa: CASQPSSYEQYF

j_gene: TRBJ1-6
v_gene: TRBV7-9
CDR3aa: CASSLLGPESSPLHF

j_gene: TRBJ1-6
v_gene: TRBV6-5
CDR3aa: CALAAGSPLHF

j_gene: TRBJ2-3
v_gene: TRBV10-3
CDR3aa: CAISKVAGLDTQYF